Below, one T cell receptor beta chain is given with its context. This entry comes from a study of blood T cell repertoires in COVID-19. Study-wide background: Samples taken during acute and convalescent COVID-19 were collected in the United States, Italy and Spain. T cells, B-cell-depleted T cells, or PBMCs provided the cDNA or gDNA that served as material.

The CDR3 extends over 14 amino acids. V shed 7 bases and J 5 bases; nucleotides not matched to a gene: 10. In germline, CDR1 is WSHSY, CDR2 SAAADI. In the study's own analysis: Estimation of nucleated cell counts relied on the amplification of reference gene primers. Here immunoSEQ multiplex PCR was the method, and the copy in TCRdb shows in-frame clones only, minus some. The DNA gave D and trimming, while V, J and clone size come from that table. Among a few hundred thousand clones listed, around 81% were seen once. The receptor was isolated from a human donor in a cohort sampled during active COVID-19. The rearrangement joins TRBV10-2 to TRBJ2-7; 8 nucleotides line up with TRBD1. The specimen sequenced was peripheral blood. The chain's CDR3 is CASTPDRGAHEQYF. The CDR3 DNA reads TGCGCCAGCACCCCCGACAGGGGCGCCCACGAGCAGTACTTC.